This T cell receptor beta chain originates from a study of OX40 agonist ivuxolimab in advanced cancers. Whole-study results and caveats: Blood T cells, both CD4+ and CD8+, expanded clonally by week 6 at 0.1 to 3.0 mg/kg.

The protocol was immunoSEQ multiplex PCR, while the TCRdb copy is restricted to in-frame clones and leaves out a portion. The sample yields roughly 58,000 clones, roughly 93% seen once. On this clone itself: The antigen is not known.

Germline V gives CDR1 SEHNR, CDR2 FQNEAQ (reference sequence). V was cut by 5 bases and J by 1 base, with 5 bases left in between. This CDR3 comprises 12 residues. The gene calls are TRBV7-9 and TRBJ1-1; D not resolved. Sequences were derived from CD4+ or CD8+ T cells sorted from blood, sampled in a trial of the OX40 agonist ivuxolimab. The sequence was collected from an adult with an advanced solid tumor such as melanoma, head and neck, liver or kidney cancer. The CDR3 region has the DNA TGTGCCAGCAGCGGGGAGAACACTGAAGCTTTCTTT. This sequence encodes CASSGENTEAFF.